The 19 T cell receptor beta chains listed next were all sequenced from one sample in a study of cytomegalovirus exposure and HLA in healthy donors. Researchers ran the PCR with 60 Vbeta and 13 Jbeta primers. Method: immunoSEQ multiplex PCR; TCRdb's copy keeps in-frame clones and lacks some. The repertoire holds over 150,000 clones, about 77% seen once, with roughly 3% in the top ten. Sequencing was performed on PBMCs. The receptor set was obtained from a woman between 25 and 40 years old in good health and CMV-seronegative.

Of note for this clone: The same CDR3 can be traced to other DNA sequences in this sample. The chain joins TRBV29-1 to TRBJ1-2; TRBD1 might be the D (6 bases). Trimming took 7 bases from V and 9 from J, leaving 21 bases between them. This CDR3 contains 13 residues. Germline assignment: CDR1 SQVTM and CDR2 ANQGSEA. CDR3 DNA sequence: TGCAGCGCCTTTACAGGGTATCCAGTCAGCTACACCTTC. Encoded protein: CSAFTGYPVSYTF.

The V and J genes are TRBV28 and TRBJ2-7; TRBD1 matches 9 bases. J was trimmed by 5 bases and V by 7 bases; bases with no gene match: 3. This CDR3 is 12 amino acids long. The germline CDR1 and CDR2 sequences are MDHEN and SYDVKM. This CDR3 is CASTWTGDEQYF. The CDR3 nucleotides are TGTGCCAGCACCTGGACAGGGGACGAGCAGTACTTC. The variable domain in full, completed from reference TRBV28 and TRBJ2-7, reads DVKVTQSSRYLVKRTGEKVFLECVQDMDHENMFWYRQDPGLGLRLIYFSYDVKMKEKGDIPEGYSVSREKKERFSLILESASTNQTSMYLCASTWTGDEQYFGPGTRLTVT.

CDR3 coding DNA: TGTGCCAGCAGCTTAGTCGTAGCGTACAATGAGCAGTTCTTC. Its protein product is CASSLVVAYNEQFF. This chain links TRBV7-8 with TRBJ2-1; TRBD2 is a possible D gene (5 bases). Germline CDR1 reads SGHVS; CDR2 reads FQNEAQ. Trimming took off 1 base at V and 4 bases at J, with 8 bases between the two ends. CDR3 length: 14 residues.

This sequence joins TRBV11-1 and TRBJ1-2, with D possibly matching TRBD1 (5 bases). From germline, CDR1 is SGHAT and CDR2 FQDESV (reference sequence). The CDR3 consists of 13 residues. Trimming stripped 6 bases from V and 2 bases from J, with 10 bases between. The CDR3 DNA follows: TGTGCCAGCAGTGACAGAGAGAACTATGGCTACACCTTC. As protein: CASSDRENYGYTF.

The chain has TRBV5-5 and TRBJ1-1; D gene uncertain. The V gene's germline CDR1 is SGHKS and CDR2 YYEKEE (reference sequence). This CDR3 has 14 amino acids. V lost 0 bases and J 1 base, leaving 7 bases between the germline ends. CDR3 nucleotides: TGTGCCAGCAGCTTGGTGGAGGGGAACACTGAAGCTTTCTTT. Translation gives CASSLVEGNTEAFF. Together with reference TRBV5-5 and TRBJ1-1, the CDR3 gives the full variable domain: DAGVTQSPTHLIKTRGQQVTLRCSPISGHKSVSWYQQVLGQGPQFIFQYYEKEERGRGNFPDRFSARQFPNYSSELNVNALLLGDSALYLCASSLVEGNTEAFFGQGTRLTVV.

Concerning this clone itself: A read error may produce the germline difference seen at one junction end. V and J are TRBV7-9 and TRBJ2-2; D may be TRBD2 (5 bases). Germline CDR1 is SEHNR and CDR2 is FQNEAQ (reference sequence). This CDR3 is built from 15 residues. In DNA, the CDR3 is TGTTCCAGCAGCTTAGCGATCAGTCACGCCGGGGAGCTGTTTTTT. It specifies CSSSLAISHAGELFF.

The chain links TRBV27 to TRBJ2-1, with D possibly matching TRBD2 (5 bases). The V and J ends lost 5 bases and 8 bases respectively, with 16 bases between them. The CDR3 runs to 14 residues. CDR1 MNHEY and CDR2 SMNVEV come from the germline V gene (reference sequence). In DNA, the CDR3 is TGTGCCAGCAGTCCTCTAGCTGGTCCGGATGAGCAGTTCTTC. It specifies CASSPLAGPDEQFF.

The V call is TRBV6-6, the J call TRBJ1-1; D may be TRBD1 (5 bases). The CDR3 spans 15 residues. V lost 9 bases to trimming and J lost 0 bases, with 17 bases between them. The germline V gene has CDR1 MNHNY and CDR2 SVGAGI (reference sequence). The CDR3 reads CASSPGGYMNTEAFF. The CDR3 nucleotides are TGTGCCAGTTCCCCCGGGGGGTATATGAACACTGAAGCTTTCTTT.

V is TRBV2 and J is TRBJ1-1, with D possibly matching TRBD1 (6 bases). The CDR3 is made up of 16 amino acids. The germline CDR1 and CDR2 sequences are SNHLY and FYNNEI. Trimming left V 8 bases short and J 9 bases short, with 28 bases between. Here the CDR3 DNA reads TGTGCCAGCCTCTCAGAACAGGGAAATCGGGTAAGCAAAGCTTTCTTT. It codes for CASLSEQGNRVSKAFF.

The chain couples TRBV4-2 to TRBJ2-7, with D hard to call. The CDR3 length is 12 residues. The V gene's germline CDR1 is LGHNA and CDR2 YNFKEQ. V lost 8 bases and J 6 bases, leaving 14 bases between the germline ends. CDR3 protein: CASRSLRGEQYF. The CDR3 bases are TGTGCCAGCCGTTCGTTACGAGGCGAGCAGTACTTC.

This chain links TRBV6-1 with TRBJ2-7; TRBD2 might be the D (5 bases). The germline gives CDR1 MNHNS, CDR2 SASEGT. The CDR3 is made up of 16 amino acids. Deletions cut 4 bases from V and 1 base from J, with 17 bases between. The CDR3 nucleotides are TGTGCCAGCAGTGCCTTTGGGAGTTTACCTTCCTACGAGCAGTACTTC. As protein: CASSAFGSLPSYEQYF.

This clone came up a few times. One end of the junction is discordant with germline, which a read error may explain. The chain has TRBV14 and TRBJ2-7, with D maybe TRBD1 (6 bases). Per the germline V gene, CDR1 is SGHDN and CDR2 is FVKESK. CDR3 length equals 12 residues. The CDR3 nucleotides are TGTGCCAGCAGCCAAGATCGGGACAATTACTGCTTC. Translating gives CASSQDRDNYCF.

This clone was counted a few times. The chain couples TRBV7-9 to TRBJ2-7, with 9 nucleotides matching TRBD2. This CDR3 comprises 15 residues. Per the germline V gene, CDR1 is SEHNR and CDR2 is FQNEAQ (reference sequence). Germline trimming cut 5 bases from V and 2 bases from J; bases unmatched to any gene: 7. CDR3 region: CASSGRGLATYEQYF. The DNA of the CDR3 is TGTGCCAGCAGCGGCCGGGGACTAGCAACCTACGAGCAGTACTTC.

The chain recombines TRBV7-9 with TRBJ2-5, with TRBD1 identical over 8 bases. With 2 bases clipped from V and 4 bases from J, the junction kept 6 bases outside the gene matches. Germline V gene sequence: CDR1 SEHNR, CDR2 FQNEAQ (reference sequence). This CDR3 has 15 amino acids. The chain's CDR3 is CASSLRQGMGETQYF. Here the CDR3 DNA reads TGTGCCAGCAGCTTACGACAGGGGATGGGAGAGACCCAGTACTTC.

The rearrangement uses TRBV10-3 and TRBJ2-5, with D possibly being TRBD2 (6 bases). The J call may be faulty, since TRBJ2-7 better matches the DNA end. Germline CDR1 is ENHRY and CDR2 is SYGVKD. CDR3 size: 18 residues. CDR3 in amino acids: CAISGYPEGREGTYEQYF. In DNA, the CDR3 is TGTGCCATCAGTGGGTATCCGGAGGGCAGGGAAGGAACCTACGAGCAGTACTTC.

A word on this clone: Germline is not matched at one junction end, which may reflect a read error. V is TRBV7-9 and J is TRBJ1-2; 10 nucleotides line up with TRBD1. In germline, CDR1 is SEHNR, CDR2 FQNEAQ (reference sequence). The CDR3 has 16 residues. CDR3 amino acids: CSSSPGQGLYLYGYTF. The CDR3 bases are TGTTCCAGCAGCCCGGGACAGGGGCTTTACCTCTATGGCTACACCTTC. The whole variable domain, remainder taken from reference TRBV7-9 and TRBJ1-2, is DTGVSQNPRHKITKRGQNVTFRCDPISEHNRLYWYRQTLGQGPEFLTYFQNEAQLEKSRLLSDRFSAERPKGSFSTLEIQRTEQGDSAMYLCSSSPGQGLYLYGYTFGSGTRLTVV.

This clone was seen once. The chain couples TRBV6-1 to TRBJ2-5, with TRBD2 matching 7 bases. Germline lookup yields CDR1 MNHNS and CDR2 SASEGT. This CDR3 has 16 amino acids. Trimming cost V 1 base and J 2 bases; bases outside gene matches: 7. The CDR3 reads CASSEEAGVGQETQYF. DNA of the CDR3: TGTGCCAGCAGTGAAGAGGCGGGAGTGGGACAAGAGACCCAGTACTTC.

Here the CDR3 reads CASSWTDKKEYF. In DNA, the CDR3 is TGTGCCAGCAGCTGGACAGACAAGAAGGAGTACTTC. The rearrangement links TRBV5-6 to TRBJ2-7; D may be TRBD1 (6 bases). V was cut by 3 bases and J by 11 bases, with 15 bases left in between. Germline CDR1 SGHDT, CDR2 YYEEEE. The CDR3 has 12 amino acids.

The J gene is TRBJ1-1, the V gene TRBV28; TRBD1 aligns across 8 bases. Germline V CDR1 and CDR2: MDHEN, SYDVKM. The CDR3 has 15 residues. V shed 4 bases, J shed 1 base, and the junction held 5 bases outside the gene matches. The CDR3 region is CASSSLGTGNTEAFF. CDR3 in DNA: TGTGCCAGCAGTTCCCTCGGGACAGGGAACACTGAAGCTTTCTTT. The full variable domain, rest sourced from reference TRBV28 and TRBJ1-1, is DVKVTQSSRYLVKRTGEKVFLECVQDMDHENMFWYRQDPGLGLRLIYFSYDVKMKEKGDIPEGYSVSREKKERFSLILESASTNQTSMYLCASSSLGTGNTEAFFGQGTRLTVV.